This entry describes one T cell receptor (beta chain). This entry comes from a study of T cell clusters in autoimmune cytopenias. TRB was amplified from about 270 ng of peripheral blood genomic DNA per sample. This CDR3 is 11 amino acids long. CDR1 SGHRS and CDR2 YFSETQ come from the germline V gene. TRB rearrangements were amplified by touch-down multiplex PCR with mixed TRB-A/B primers. TCRdb reprocessed the multiplex PCR reads and keeps a single row for each CDR3 protein, giving no DNA. The sample shows around 3,200 distinct CDR3 sequences, and 25% to 30% sits with its ten largest clones. The rearrangement uses TRBV5-1 and TRBJ2-3. Sequencing was performed on peripheral blood. This TCR was sampled from a human donor with an autoimmune cytopenia or autoimmune hepatitis (not recorded which). The CDR3 here is CASSYTDTQYF.